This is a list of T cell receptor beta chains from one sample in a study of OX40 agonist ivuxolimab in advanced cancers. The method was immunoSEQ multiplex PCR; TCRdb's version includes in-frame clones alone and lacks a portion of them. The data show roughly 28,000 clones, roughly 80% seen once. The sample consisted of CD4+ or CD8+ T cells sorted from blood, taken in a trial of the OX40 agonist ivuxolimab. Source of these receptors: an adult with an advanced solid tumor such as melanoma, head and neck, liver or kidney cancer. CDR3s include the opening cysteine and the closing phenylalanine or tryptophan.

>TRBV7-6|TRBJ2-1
CASSTHNEQFF
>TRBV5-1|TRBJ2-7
CASSSHETYEQYF
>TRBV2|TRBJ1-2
CASSEGSTNYGYTF
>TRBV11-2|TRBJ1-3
CASSLDWGPGVPGNTIYF
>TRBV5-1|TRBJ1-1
CASSLANTEAFF
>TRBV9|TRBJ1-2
CASSVEGQGHGYTF
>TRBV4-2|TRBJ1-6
CASSQIGGPNSPLHF
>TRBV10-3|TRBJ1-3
CAISESGSGNTIYF
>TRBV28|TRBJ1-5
CASSLFQGSQPQHF
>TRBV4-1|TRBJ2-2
CASSRYGQDNTGELFF
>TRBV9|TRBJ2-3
CASSVGIAGGRGTDTQYF
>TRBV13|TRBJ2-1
CASSLKYNEQFF
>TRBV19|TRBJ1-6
CASSMVTGWNSPLHF
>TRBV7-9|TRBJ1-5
CASSPGTGFEPQHF
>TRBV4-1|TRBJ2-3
CASSSPTTLMQYF
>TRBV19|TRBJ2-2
CASATTTGLGELFF
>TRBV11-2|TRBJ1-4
CASSMSTGDNEKLFF
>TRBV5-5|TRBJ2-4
CASSLGGLGNIQYF
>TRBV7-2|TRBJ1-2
CASSLGGSNYGYTF
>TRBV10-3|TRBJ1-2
CAISEEGIFNYGYTF
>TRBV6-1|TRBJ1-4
CASSLPGGKGEKLFF
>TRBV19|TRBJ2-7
CASSMEGQIYEQYF
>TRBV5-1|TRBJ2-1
CASSLVAPEDNEQFF
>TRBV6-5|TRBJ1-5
CASRNTGLGQPQHF
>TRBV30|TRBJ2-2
CAWSVAVGELFF
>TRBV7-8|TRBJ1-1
CASKGPSGAEAFF
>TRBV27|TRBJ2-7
CASSLSTGSYEQYF
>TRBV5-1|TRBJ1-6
CASSLGWVVGSPLHF
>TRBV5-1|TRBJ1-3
CASSLSTGNTIYF
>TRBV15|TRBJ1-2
CATSRDLEGAGYGYTF
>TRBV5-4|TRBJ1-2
CASSPVGQGESNYGYTF
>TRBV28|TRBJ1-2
CASSFGDRGRLGYGYTF
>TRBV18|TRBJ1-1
CASSPEAGNTEAFF
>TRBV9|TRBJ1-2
CASSVGGINYGYTF
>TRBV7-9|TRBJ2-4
CASSYGTGDIQYF
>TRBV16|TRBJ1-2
CASSLLEGGQYYGYTF
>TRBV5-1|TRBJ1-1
CASSLAEKGWTEAFF
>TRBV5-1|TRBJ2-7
CASSLWGGSYEQYF
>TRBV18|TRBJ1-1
CASSPFIPGDNTEAFF
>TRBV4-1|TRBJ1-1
CASSHRFGLDTEAFF
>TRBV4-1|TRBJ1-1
CASSPNRGDTEAFF
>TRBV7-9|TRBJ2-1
CASSPVGTSGVDEQFF
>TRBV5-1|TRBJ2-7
CASSLVTDVYEQYF
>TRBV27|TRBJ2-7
CASSIGTQTYEQYF
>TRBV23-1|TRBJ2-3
CASSQSTGANTDTQYF
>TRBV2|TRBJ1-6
CASSERESSYNSPLHF
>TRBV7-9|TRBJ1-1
CASSLSGTEAFF
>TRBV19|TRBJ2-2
CASSIYSGELFF
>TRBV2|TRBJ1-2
CASSGAGVYGYTF
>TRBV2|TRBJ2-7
CASSEGGKGPYEQYF
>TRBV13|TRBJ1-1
CASSLPRDTSHRNTEAFF
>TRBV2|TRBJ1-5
CASSEEDRNSNQPQHF
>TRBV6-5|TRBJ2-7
CASTPPGVKYEQYF
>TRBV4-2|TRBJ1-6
CASSPQGQESPLHF